This T cell receptor (beta chain) was obtained from a study of technical replicates of blood from a handful of donors. Assay used: immunoSEQ multiplex PCR; TCRdb lists only in-frame clones, some missing. The sample consists of 99,000 or so clones, roughly 96% of them appearing once. Deletions cut 1 base from V and 2 bases from J, with 8 bases between. The CDR3 is 14 amino acids. Germline-derived CDR1 and CDR2 are MGHRA and YSYEKL. The source is a human donor in good health. The J gene is TRBJ1-2, the V gene TRBV4-1; D is undetermined. The material sequenced was T cells isolated from PBMCs. The CDR3 DNA follows: TGCGCCAGCAGCCAAGGTATCAGAAACTATGGCTACACCTTC. Encoded protein: CASSQGIRNYGYTF.